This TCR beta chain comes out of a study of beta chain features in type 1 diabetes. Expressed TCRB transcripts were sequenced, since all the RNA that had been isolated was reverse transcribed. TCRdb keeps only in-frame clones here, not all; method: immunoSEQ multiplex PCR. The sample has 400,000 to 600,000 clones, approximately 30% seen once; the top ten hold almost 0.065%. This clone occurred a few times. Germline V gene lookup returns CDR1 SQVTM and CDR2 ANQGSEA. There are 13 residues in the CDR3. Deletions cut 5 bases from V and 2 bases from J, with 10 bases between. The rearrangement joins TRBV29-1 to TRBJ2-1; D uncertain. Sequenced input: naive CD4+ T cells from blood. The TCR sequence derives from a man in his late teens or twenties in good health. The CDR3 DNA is TGCAGCGTTTCCCTGGGTCCCTACAATGAGCAGTTCTTC. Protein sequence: CSVSLGPYNEQFF.